This T cell receptor beta chain was profiled in a study of identical twins. With regard to this clonotype: Antigen unknown.

Study-wide results and caveats: Twin-shared out-of-frame alpha sequences were enriched for low generation probability. Where beta out-of-frame sequences were concerned, excess twin sharing was weaker. Researchers caution that invariant MAIT and iNKT cells could partly confound zero-insertion analyses.

MiXCR, applied by TCRdb to the 5' RACE reads, yields one record per CDR3 protein. The data contain 450,000 to 650,000 distinct CDR3 sequences, 7.5% to 10% of them singletons. The same data also contributed to another study, on yellow fever vaccine responses in identical twins. That report notes: It has been reported that, in twins, the vaccine T cell response seemed partly convergent and partly personalized.

Sequenced sample: PBMCs. This TCR was sampled from a woman between 18 and 29 years old in good health.

The CDR3 region has the DNA TGCAGCACAGACAGCGCGGCAGATACGCAGTATTTT. Translating it yields CSTDSAADTQYF. The rearrangement joins TRBV29-1 to TRBJ2-3, with a tentative D call TRBD1 (5 bases). The germline V gene has CDR1 SQVTM and CDR2 ANQGSEA. V lost 8 bases to trimming and J lost 4 bases, with 13 bases between them. This CDR3 has 12 residues.